Reported below is one T cell receptor (beta chain). What it binds is unknown. V was cut by 5 bases and J by 5 bases, with 12 bases left in between. The CDR3 runs 13 residues. Germline CDR1 and CDR2: SGHNT and YENEEA. Treatment described: approximately 9-day PBMC culture with coronavirus spike peptide pools or control peptides (ViraFEST assay). The data were obtained in a study of vaccination and CD4 T cells after COVID-19. Study as a whole: Several convalescent cases were mild and one was severe, and all had been SARS-CoV-2 positive by nasal swab PCR. The convalescents comprised six males and four females, two of them Hispanic. The authors exposed cells to overlapping spike peptides derived from SARS-CoV-2, HCoV-NL63, HCoV-OC43 and HCoV-229E.

At the Johns Hopkins FTIC core, DNA taken from cultured CD4+ T cells was sequenced by way of the Oncomine TCR Beta short-read assay. A single record per CDR3 protein comes from TCRdb applying MiXCR to the PCR reads. The data show about 18,000 distinct CDR3 sequences, more than 50% seen once. The sequenced sample was CD4+ T cells from blood, cultured in vitro, obtained before SARS-CoV-2 vaccination. This TCR was recovered from a human donor who had recovered from COVID-19. V gene TRBV11-3 combines with J gene TRBJ1-1, with D tentatively TRBD1 (5 bases). In nucleotides, the CDR3 is TGTGCCAGCAGCCGAGTGGGGGGAACTGAAGCTTTCTTT. Protein sequence: CASSRVGGTEAFF.